This T cell receptor beta chain comes out of a study of blood T cell repertoires in COVID-19. Background on the study: From T cells, B-cell-depleted T cells, or PBMCs came the material, which was cDNA or gDNA.

There are 14 residues in the CDR3. The V and J ends lost 7 bases and 1 base respectively, with 14 bases between them. Germline loops: CDR1 SGHRS, CDR2 YFSETQ. Profiling relied on immunoSEQ multiplex PCR, and the TCRdb table lists in-frame clones only, not all of them. The sample yields about 300,000 clones, 88% seen once. The clonotype originates from a woman younger than 45 who had recovered from COVID-19. This chain uses TRBV5-1 with TRBJ2-5; D is uncertain. Material: peripheral blood. The CDR3 is CASAPSTPQETQYF. The CDR3 nucleotides read TGCGCCAGCGCCCCCTCAACACCCCAAGAGACCCAGTACTTC.